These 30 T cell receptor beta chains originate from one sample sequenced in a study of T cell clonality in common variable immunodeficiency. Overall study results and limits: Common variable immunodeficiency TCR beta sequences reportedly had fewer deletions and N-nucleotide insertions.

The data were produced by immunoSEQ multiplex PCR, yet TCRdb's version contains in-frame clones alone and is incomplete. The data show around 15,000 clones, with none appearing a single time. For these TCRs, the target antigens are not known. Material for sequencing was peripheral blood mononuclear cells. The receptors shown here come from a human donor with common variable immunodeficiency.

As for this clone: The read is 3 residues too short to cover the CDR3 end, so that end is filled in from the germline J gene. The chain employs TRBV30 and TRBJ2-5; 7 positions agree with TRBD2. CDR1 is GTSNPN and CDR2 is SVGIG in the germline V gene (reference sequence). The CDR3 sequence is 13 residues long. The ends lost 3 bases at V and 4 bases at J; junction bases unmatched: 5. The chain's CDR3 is CAWSRGGGETQYF. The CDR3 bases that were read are TGTGCCTGGAGCCGCGGGGGAGGAGAGACC.

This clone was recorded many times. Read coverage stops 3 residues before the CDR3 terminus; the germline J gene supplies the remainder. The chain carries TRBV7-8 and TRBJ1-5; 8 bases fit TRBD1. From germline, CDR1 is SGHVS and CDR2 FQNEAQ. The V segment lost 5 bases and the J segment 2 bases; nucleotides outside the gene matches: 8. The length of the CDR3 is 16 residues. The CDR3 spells CASSQRQGKGNQPQHF. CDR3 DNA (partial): TGTGCCAGCAGCCAACGACAGGGGAAGGGCAATCAGCCC.

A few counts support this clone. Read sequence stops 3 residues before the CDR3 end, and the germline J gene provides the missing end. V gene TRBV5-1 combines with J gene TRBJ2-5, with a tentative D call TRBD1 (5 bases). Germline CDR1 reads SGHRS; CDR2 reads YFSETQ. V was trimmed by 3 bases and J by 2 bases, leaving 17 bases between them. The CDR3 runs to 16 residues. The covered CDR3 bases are TGCGCCAGCAGCTCAACAGGTCTAGGCTCGCAAGAGACC. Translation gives CASSSTGLGSQET. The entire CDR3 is CASSSTGLGSQETQYF.

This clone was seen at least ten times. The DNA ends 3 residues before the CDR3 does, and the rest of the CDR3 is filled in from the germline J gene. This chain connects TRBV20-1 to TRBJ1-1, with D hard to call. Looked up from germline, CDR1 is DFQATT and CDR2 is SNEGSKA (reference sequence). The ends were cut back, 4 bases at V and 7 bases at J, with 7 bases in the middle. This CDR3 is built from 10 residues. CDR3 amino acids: CSAKEGEAFF. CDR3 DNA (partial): TGCAGTGCTAAGGAGGGTGAA.

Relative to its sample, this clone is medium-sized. CDR3 loop: CASSLRQGGEKLFF. The CDR3 DNA, read in part, is TGCGCCAGCAGCCTACGACAGGGCGGAGAAAAA. The chain employs TRBV5-1 and TRBJ1-4, with TRBD1 identical over 7 bases. Read data end 3 residues before the CDR3 end; the end is taken from the germline J gene. Germline CDR1 and CDR2: SGHRS and YFSETQ. This CDR3 region has 14 residues. The J segment lost 8 bases and the V segment lost 4 bases, leaving 8 bases of the junction unmatched.

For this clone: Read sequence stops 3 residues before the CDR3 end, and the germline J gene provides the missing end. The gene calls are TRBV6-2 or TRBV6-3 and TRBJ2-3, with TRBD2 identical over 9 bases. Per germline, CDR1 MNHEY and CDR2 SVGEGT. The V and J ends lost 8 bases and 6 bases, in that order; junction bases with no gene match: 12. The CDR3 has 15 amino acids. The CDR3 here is CASRPNGLAPDTQYF. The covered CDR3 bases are TGTGCCAGCCGACCAAATGGACTAGCGCCTGATACG.

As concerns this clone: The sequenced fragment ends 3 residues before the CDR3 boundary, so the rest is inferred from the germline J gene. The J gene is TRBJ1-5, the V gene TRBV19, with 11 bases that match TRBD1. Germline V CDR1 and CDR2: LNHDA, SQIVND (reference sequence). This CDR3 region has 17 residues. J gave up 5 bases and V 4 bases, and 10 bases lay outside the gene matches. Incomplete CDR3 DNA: TGTGCCAGTAGTACCCGGGACAGGGGGACGAGGGATCAGCCC. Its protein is CASSTRDRGTRDQP. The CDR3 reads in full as CASSTRDRGTRDQPQHF.

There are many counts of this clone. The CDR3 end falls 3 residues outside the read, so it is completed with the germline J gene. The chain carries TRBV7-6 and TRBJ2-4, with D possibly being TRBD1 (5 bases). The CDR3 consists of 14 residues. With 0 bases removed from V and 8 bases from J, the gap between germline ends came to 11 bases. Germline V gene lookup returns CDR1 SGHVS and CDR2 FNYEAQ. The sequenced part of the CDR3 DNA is TGTGCCAGCAGCTTAGCAGGGGATTCGCACATT. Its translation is CASSLAGDSHI. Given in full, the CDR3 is CASSLAGDSHIQYF.

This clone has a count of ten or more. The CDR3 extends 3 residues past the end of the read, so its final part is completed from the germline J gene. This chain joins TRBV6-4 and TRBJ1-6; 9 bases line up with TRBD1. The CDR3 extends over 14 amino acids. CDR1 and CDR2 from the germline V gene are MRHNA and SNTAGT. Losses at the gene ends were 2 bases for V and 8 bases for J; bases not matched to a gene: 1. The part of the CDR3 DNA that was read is TGTGCCAGCAGTGACGGGACAGGGTATTCACCC. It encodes CASSDGTGYSP. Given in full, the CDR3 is CASSDGTGYSPLHF.

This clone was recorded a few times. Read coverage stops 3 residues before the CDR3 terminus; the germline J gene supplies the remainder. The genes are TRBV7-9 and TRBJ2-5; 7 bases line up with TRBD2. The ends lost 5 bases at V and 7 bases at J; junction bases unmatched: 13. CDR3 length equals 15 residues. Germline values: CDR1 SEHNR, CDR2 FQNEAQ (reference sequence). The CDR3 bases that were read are TGTGCCAGCAGCCCCGGGGGGATAGCGATGGGGACC. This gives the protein CASSPGGIAMGT. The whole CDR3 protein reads CASSPGGIAMGTQYF.

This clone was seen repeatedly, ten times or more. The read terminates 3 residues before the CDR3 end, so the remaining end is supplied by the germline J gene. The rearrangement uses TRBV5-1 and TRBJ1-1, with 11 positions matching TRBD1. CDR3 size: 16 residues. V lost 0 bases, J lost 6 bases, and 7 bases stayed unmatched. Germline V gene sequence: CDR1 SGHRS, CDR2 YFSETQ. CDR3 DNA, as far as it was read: TGCGCCAGCAGCTTGGACGGACAGGGGGCACTCTCTGAA. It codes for CASSLDGQGALSE. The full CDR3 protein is CASSLDGQGALSEAFF.

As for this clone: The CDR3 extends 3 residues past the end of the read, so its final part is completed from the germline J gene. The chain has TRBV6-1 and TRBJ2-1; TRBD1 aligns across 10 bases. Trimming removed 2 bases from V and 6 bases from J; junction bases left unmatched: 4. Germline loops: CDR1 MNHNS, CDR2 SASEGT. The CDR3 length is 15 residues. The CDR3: CASSEWGQGSNEQFF. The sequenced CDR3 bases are TGTGCCAGCAGTGAATGGGGACAGGGGTCCAATGAG.

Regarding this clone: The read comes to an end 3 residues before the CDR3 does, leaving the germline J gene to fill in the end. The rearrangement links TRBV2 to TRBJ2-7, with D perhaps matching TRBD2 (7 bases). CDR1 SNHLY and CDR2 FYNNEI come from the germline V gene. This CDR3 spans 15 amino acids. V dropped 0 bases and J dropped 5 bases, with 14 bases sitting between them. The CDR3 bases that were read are TGTGCCAGCAGTGAAGCGGGGGGGCTCAGCGACGAG. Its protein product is CASSEAGGLSDE. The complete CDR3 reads CASSEAGGLSDEQYF. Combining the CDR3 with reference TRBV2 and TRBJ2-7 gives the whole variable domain EPEVTQTPSHQVTQMGQEVILRCVPISNHLYFYWYRQILGQKVEFLVSFYNNEISEKSEIFDDQFSVERPDGSNFTLKIRSTKLEDSAMYFCASSEAGGLSDEQYFGPGTRLTVT.

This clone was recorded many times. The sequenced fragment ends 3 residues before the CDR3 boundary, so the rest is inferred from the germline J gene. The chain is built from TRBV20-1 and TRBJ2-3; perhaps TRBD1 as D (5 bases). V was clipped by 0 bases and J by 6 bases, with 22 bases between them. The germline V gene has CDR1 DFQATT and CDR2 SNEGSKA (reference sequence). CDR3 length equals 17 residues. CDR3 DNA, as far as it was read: TGCAGTGCTAGAGATTCGCGTATAGGGATTAGGGGCGATACG. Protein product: CSARDSRIGIRGDT. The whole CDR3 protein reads CSARDSRIGIRGDTQYF.

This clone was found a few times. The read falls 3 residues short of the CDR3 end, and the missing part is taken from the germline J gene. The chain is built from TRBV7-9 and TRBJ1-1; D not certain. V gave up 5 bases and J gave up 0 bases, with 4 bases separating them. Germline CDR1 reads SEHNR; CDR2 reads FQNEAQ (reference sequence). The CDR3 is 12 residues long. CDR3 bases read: TGTGCCAGCAGCCAGTTGAACACTGAA. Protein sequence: CASSQLNTE. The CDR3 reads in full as CASSQLNTEAFF.

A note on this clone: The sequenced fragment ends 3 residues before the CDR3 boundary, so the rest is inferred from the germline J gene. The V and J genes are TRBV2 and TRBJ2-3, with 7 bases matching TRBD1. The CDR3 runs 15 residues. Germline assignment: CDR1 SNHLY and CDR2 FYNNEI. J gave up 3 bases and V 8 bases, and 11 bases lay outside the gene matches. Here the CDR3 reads CASSRDRAPTDTQYF. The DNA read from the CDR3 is TGTGCCAGCTCACGAGACAGGGCACCGACAGATACG.

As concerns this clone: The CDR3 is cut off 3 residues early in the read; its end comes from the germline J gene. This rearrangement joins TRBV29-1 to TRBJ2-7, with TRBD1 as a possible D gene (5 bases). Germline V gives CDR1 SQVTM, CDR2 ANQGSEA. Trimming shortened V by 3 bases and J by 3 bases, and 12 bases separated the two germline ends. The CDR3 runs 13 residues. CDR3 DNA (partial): TGCAGCGTTGAGGCCTCCAGGGACTACGAG. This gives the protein CSVEASRDYE. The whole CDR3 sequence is CSVEASRDYEQYF.

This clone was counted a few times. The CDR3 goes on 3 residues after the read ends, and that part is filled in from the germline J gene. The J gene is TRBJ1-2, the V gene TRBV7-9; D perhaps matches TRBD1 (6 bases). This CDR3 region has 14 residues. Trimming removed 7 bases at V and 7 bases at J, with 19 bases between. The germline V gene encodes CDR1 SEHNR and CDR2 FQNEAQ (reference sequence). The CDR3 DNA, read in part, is TGTGCCAGCATTGGTGGTGCGGGGGCGGGTGGC. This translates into CASIGGAGAGG. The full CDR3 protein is CASIGGAGAGGYTF.

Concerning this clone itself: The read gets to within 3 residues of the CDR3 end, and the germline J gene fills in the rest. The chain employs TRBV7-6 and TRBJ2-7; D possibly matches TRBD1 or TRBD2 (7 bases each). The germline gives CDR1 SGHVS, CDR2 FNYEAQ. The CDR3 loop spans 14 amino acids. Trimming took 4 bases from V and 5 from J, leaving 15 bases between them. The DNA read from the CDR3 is TGTGCCAGCAGCTCGAAGACAGGGAGGGACGAG. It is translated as CASSSKTGRDE. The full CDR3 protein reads CASSSKTGRDEQYF.

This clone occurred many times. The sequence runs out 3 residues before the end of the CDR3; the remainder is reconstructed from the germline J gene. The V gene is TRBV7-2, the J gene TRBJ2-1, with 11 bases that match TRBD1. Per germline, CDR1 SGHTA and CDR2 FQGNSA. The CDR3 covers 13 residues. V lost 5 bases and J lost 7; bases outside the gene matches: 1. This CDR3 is CASSRDRGNEQFF. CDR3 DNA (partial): TGTGCCAGCAGCCGGGACAGGGGGAATGAG. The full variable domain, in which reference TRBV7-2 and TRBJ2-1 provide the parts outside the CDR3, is GAGVSQSPSNKVTEKGKDVELRCDPISGHTALYWYRQSLGQGLEFLIYFQGNSAPDKSGLPSDRFSAERTGGSVSTLTIQRTQQEDSAVYLCASSRDRGNEQFFGPGTRLTVL.

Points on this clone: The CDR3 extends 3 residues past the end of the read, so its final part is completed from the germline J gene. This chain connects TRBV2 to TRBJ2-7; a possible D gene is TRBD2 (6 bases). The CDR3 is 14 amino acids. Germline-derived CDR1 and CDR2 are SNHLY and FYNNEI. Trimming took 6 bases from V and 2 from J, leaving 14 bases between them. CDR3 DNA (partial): TGTGCCAGCAGCGGGGACTTCACCACCTACGAG. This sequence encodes CASSGDFTTYE. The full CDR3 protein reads CASSGDFTTYEQYF.

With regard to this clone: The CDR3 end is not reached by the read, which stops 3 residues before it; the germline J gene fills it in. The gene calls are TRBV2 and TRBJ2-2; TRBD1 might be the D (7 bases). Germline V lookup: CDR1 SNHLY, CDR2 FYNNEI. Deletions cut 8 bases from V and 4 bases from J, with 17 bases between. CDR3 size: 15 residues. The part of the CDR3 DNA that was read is TGTGCCAGCCGTCAGGGGGGCTCGAGCACCGGGGAG. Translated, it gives CASRQGGSSTGE. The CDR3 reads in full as CASRQGGSSTGELFF. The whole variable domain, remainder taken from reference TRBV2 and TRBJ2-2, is EPEVTQTPSHQVTQMGQEVILRCVPISNHLYFYWYRQILGQKVEFLVSFYNNEISEKSEIFDDQFSVERPDGSNFTLKIRSTKLEDSAMYFCASRQGGSSTGELFFGEGSRLTVL.

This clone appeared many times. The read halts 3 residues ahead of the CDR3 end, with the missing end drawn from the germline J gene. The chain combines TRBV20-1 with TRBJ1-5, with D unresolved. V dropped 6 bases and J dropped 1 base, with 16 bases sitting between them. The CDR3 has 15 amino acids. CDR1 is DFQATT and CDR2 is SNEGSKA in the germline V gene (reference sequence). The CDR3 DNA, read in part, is TGCAGTGCCAGACGAGGGCTTGACAGCAATCAGCCC. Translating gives CSARRGLDSNQP. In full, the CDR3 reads CSARRGLDSNQPQHF.

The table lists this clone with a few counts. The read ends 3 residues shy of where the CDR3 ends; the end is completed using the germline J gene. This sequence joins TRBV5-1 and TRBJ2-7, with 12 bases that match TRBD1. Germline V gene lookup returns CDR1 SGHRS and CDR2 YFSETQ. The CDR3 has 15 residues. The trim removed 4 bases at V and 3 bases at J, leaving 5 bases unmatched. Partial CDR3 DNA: TGCGCCAGCAGCCCCGGGACAGGGGGCTTCTACGAG. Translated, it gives CASSPGTGGFYE. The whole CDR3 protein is CASSPGTGGFYEQYF.

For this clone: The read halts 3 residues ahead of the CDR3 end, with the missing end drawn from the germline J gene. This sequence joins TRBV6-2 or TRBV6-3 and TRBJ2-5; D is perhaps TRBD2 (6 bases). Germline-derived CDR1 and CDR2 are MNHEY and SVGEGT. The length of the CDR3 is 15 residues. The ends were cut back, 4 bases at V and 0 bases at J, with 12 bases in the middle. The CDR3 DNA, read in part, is TGTGCCAGCAGTTTTCCTGGGGGGTACCAAGAGACC. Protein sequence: CASSFPGGYQET. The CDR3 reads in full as CASSFPGGYQETQYF.

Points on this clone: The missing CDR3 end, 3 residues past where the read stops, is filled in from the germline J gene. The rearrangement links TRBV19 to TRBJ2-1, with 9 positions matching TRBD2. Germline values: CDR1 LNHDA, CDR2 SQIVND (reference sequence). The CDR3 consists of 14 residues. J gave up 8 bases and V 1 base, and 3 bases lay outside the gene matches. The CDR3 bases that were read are TGTGCCAGTAGTATAGGCGGGGGGGCCGATGAG. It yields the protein CASSIGGGADE. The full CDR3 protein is CASSIGGGADEQFF. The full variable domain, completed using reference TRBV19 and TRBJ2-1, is DGGITQSPKYLFRKEGQNVTLSCEQNLNHDAMYWYRQDPGQGLRLIYYSQIVNDFQKGDIAEGYSVSREKKESFPLTVTSAQKNPTAFYLCASSIGGGADEQFFGPGTRLTVL.

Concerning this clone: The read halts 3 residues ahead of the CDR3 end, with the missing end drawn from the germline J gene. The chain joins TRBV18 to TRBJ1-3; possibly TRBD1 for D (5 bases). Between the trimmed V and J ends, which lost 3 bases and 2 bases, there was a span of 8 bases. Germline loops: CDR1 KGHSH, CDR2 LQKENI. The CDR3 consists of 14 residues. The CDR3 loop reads CASSPTEAGNTIYF. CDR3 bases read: TGTGCCAGCTCACCGACAGAGGCTGGAAACACC. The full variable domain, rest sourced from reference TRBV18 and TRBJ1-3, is NAGVMQNPRHLVRRRGQEARLRCSPMKGHSHVYWYRQLPEEGLKFMVYLQKENIIDESGMPKERFSAEFPKEGPSILRIQQVVRGDSAAYFCASSPTEAGNTIYFGEGSWLTVV.

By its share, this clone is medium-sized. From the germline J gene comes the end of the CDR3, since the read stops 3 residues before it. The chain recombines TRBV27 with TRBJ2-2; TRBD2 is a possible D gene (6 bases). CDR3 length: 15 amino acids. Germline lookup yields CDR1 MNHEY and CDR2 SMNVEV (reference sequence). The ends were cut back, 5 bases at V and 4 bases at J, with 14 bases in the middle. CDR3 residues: CASSTLAVPTGELFF. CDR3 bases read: TGTGCCAGCAGTACGTTAGCGGTTCCCACCGGGGAG.

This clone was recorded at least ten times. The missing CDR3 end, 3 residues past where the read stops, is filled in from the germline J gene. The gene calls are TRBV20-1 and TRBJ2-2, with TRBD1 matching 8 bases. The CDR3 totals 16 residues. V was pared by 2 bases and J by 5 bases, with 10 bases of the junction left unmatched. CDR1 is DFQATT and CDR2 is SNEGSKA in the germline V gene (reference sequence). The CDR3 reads CSARPRGLVVTGELFF. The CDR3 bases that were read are TGCAGTGCTAGACCCAGGGGGCTTGTGGTTACCGGGGAG.

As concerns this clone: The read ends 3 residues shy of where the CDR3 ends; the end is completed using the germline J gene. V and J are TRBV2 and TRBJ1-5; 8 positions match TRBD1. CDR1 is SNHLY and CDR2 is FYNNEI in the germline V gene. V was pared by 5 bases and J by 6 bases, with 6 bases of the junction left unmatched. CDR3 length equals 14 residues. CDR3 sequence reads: CASSTQGASQPQHF. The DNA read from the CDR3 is TGTGCCAGCAGTACTCAGGGGGCCAGTCAGCCC. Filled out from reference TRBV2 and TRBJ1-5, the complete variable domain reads EPEVTQTPSHQVTQMGQEVILRCVPISNHLYFYWYRQILGQKVEFLVSFYNNEISEKSEIFDDQFSVERPDGSNFTLKIRSTKLEDSAMYFCASSTQGASQPQHFGDGTRLSIL.